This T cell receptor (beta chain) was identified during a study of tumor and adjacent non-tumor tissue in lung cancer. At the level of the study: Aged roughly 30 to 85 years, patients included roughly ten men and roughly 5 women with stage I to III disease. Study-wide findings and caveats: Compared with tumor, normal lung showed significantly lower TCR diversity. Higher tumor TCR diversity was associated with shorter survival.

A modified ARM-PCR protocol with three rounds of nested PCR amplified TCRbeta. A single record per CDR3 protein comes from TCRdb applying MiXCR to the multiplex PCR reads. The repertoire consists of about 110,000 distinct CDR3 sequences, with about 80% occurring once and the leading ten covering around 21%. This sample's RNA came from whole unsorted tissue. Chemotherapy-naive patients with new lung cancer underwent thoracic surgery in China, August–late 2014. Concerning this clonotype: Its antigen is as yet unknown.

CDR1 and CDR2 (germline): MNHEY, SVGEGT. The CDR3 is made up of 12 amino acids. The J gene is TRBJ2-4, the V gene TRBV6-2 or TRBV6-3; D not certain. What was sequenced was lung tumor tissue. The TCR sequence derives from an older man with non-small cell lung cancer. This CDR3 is CANSYSPDIQYF. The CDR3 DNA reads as TGTGCAAACAGTTACTCGCCGGACATTCAGTACTTC.